Reported below is one T cell receptor beta chain. The entry originates in a study of T cells in Graves' hyperthyroidism and ophthalmopathy. What was amplified from RNA transcripts were TCR beta CDR3 regions. Using the HTBI primer set, a first-round RT-PCR was run on the TCR CDR3. One entry per CDR3 protein, called by TCRdb with MiXCR from the multiplex PCR reads. Of some 620,000 distinct CDR3 sequences in the sample, around 15% are singletons; the top ten hold less than 4.5%. V lost 1 base and J 0 bases, leaving 16 bases between the germline ends. Germline V gene sequence: CDR1 MNHNS, CDR2 SASEGT. The CDR3 is made up of 18 amino acids.

This sequence originates from a woman aged 25 to 45 with Graves' hyperthyroidism. The J gene is TRBJ1-5, the V gene TRBV6-1; D uncertain. The specimen sequenced was blood. This chain's CDR3 is CASSEVLPGSHSNQPQHF. CDR3 bases: TGTGCCAGCAGTGAAGTCCTACCGGGCAGTCATAGCAATCAGCCCCAGCATTTT.